The present T cell receptor beta chain was sequenced within a study of graft-versus-host responses after intestinal transplantation. Study-wide points: Early post-transplant falls in HvG clones accompanied the peak levels of circulating GvH clones.

Repertoires were generated with immunoSEQ multiplex PCR, while TCRdb's copy carries only in-frame clones and drops some. The sample lists nearly 25,000 clones; 40% were seen once. The authors combined 200,000 CFSE-labeled responder cells with 200,000 irradiated, violet-dye-labeled stimulator cells in plates. Following the reaction, CD3+CD4+ and CD3+CD8+ responders that were proliferating and CFSE-low underwent sorting. Germline loops: CDR1 LNHDA, CDR2 SQIVND (reference sequence). V gave up 7 bases and J gave up 3 bases, with 16 bases separating them. This CDR3 region has 15 residues. Sample: alloreactive CD4+ T cells from a mixed lymphocyte reaction culture, taken before intestinal transplant. The subset denotes: CFSE-low proliferating T cells sorted from roughly six-day pre-transplant mixed lymphocyte reaction (GvH or HvG direction). The chain has TRBV19 and TRBJ1-5, with D possibly matching TRBD1 (5 bases). The clonotype originates from a human patient who received an intestinal transplant. DNA of the CDR3: TGTGCCAGTACCGTCGTTTTGGGGCCCAATCAGCCCCAGCATTTT. Its translation: CASTVVLGPNQPQHF. The variable domain in full, with the rest retrieved from reference TRBV19 and TRBJ1-5, is DGGITQSPKYLFRKEGQNVTLSCEQNLNHDAMYWYRQDPGQGLRLIYYSQIVNDFQKGDIAEGYSVSREKKESFPLTVTSAQKNPTAFYLCASTVVLGPNQPQHFGDGTRLSIL.